This entry lists 2 T cell receptor beta chains sequenced from one sample in a study of cytomegalovirus exposure and HLA in healthy donors. PCR was performed using 60 Vbeta and 13 Jbeta primers. Assay: immunoSEQ multiplex PCR; the TCRdb copy retains only in-frame clones and omits some. The sample shows more than 95,000 clones, around three quarters of them seen only once. The sample comprised PBMCs. These TCRs come from a man between 45 and 60 years old in good health and CMV-seropositive.

This clone occurred a few times. V and J are TRBV5-4 and TRBJ1-2, with D unclear. The V gene lost 0 bases and the J gene lost 1 base, with 10 bases spanning the gap. CDR1 is SGHNT, CDR2 YYREEE, per germline (reference sequence). This CDR3 has 15 amino acids. The CDR3 DNA is TGTGCCAGCAGCTTGGCCCGACAACGTAACTATGGCTACACCTTC. As protein: CASSLARQRNYGYTF.

The genes are TRBV29-1 and TRBJ1-2; 11 bases line up with TRBD1. Germline lookup yields CDR1 SQVTM and CDR2 ANQGSEA. Trimming removed 6 bases from V and 8 bases from J; junction bases left unmatched: 8. This CDR3 has 13 residues. CDR3 loop: CSVVGQGVGGYTF. The CDR3 DNA reads TGCAGCGTCGTGGGACAGGGGGTTGGCGGCTACACCTTC. Together with reference TRBV29-1 and TRBJ1-2, the CDR3 gives the full variable domain: SAVISQKPSRDICQRGTSLTIQCQVDSQVTMMFWYRQQPGQSLTLIATANQGSEATYESGFVIDKFPISRPNLTFSTLTVSNMSPEDSSIYLCSVVGQGVGGYTFGSGTRLTVV.